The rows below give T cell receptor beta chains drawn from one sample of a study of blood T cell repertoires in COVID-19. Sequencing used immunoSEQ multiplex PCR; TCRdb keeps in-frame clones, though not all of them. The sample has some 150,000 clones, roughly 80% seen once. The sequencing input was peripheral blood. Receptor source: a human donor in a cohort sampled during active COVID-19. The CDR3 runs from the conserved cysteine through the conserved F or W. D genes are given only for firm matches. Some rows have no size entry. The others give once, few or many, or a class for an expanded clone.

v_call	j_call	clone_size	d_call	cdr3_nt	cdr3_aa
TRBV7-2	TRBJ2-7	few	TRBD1	TGTGCCAGCAGCTTCGGGCAGGGGGTCCACGAGCAGTACTTC	CASSFGQGVHEQYF
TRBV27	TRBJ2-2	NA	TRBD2	TGTGCCAGCAGTCCCCCCCGACTAGCGGGGTTCACCGGGGAGCTGTTTTTT	CASSPPRLAGFTGELFF
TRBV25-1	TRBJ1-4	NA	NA	TGTGCCAGCAGTGAACCGGCCCAGGGGGAAAAACTGTTTTTT	CASSEPAQGEKLFF
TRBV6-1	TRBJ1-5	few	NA	TGTGCCAGCAGTGAACCCTGGTACCCGCCGGAGCCCCAGCATTTT	CASSEPWYPPEPQHF
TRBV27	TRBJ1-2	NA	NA	TGTGCCAGCAGTCGCCTCGGGGGAGACAGAGCTAACTATGGCTACACCTTC	CASSRLGGDRANYGYTF
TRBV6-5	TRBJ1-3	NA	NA	TGTGCCAGCAGTCAACTGTCTGGAAACACCATATATTTT	CASSQLSGNTIYF
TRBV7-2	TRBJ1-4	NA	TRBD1	TGTGCCAGCAGCTTAGGGGACAGGGGCGGACTGTTTTTT	CASSLGDRGGLFF
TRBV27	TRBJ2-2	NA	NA	TGTGCCAGCAGTTTTGGGGAGAACAGACCCGGGGAGCTGTTTTTT	CASSFGENRPGELFF
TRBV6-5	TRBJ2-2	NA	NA	TGTGCCAGCGGCCTACGGGGGGCGCGGACCGGGGAGCTGTTTTTT	CASGLRGARTGELFF
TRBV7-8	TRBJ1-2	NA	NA	TGTGCCAGCAGCCCCGCTGGGGGGGCGCACTATGGCTACACCTTC	CASSPAGGAHYGYTF
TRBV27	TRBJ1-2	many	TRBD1	TGTGCCAGCAGTCGGGACAGGTTGGACTATGGCTACACCTTC	CASSRDRLDYGYTF
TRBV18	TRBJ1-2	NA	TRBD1	TGTGCCAGCTCACGACAGGGTGACGGCTACACCTTC	CASSRQGDGYTF
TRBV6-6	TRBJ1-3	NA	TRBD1	TGTGCCAGCAGTCCGGGACAGGGGGCTTCTGGAAACACCATATATTTT	CASSPGQGASGNTIYF
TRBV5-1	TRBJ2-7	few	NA	TGCGCCAGCAGCCGGACGGACGGACTCTACGAGCAGTACTTC	CASSRTDGLYEQYF
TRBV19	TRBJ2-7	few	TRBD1	TGTGCCAGTAGGGGACAGGGGGCTTTCTACGAGCAGTACTTC	CASRGQGAFYEQYF
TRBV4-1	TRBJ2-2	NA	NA	TGCGCCAGCAGCCAAGTCTCCCCCGGGGAGCTGTTTTTT	CASSQVSPGELFF
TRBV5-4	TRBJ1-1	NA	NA	TGTGCCAGCAGCTTGACTTTCGGACAGAACACTGAAGCTTTCTTT	CASSLTFGQNTEAFF
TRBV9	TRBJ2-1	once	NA	TGTGCCAGCAGCGCCGGCCTATCGGGGTGGTCCTACAATGAGCAGTTCTTC	CASSAGLSGWSYNEQFF
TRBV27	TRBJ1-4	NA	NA	TGTGCCAGCAGTTTATTAGGAGCAAACAATGAAAAACTGTTTTTT	CASSLLGANNEKLFF
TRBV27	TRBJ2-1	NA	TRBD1	TGTGCCAGCAGTATCGGGACAGGGGGAAATGAGCAGTTCTTC	CASSIGTGGNEQFF
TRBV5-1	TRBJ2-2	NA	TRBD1	TGCGCCAGCAGCACGTCGGGACAGGGATTCACCGGGGAGCTGTTTTTT	CASSTSGQGFTGELFF
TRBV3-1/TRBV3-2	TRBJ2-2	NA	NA	TGTGCCAGCAGCTCGGGGTACGGAAGGACCGGGGAGCTGTTTTTT	CASSSGYGRTGELFF
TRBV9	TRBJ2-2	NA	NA	TGTGCCAGCAGCGTAGGGACTCGGAACACCGGGGAGCTGTTTTTT	CASSVGTRNTGELFF
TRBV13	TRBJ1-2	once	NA	TGTGCCAGCAGCTTATGGGTCAGGGCTGGGATAGATGGCTACACCTTC	CASSLWVRAGIDGYTF
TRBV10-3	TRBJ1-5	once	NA	TGTGCCATCAGTATGGACAGATACAATCAGCCCCAGCATTTT	CAISMDRYNQPQHF
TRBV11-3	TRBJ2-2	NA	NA	TGTGCCAGCAGCTTAGATAAGGGGGTTAACGGGGAGCTGTTTTTT	CASSLDKGVNGELFF
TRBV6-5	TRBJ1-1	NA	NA	TGTGCCAGCACCGAAACAGATGCCACTGAAGCTTTCTTT	CASTETDATEAFF
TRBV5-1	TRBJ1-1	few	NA	TGCGCCAGCAGCTTCGGACAGTCGAACACTGAAGCTTTCTTT	CASSFGQSNTEAFF
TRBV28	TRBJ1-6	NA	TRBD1	TGTGCCAGCAGTCCCCCCGGACAGGGGGCGATTTCACCCCTCCACTTT	CASSPPGQGAISPLHF
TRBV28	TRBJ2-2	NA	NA	TGTGCCAGCAGCCCGGGTCTTAACACCGGGGAGCTGTTTTTT	CASSPGLNTGELFF
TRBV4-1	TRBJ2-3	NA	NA	TGCGCCAGCAGCCCCAGGGAAGCAGATACGCAGTATTTT	CASSPREADTQYF
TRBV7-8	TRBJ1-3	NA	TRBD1	TGTGCCAGCAGAAGGGACAGCTCTGGAAACACCATATATTTT	CASRRDSSGNTIYF
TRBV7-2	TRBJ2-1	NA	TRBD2	TGTGCCAGCAGCTCACTAGCGGGGGTCAACAATGAGCAGTTCTTC	CASSSLAGVNNEQFF
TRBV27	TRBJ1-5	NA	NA	TGTGCCAGCGCGGGGTATGGCAATCAGCCCCAGCATTTT	CASAGYGNQPQHF
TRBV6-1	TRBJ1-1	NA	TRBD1	TGTGCCAGCAGTGAGGGACAGGGGCTGAACACTGAAGCTTTCTTT	CASSEGQGLNTEAFF
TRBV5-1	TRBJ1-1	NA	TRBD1	TGCGCCAGCAGCTCGACAGGACAGGGACAGAACACTGAAGCTTTCTTT	CASSSTGQGQNTEAFF
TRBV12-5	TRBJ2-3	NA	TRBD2	TGTGCTAGTGGTGGACTAGCGGGGGGTCCTAGCACAGATACGCAGTATTTT	CASGGLAGGPSTDTQYF
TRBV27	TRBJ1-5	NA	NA	TGTGCCAGCAGTTTATATGGGGACACCTTCAGCAATCAGCCCCAGCATTTT	CASSLYGDTFSNQPQHF
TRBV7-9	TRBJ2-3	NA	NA	TGTGCCAGCAGCTATACCGGGAGCACAGATACGCAGTATTTT	CASSYTGSTDTQYF
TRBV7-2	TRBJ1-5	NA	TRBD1	TGTGCCAGCAGCTTAGGACAGGGGGCCCAGCCCCAGCATTTT	CASSLGQGAQPQHF
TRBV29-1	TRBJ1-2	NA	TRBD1	TGCAGCGTTGGGGACAGGGGGTATGGCTACACCTTC	CSVGDRGYGYTF
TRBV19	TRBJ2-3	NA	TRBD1	TGTGCCACTCGGGACAGGGCAACAGATACGCAGTATTTT	CATRDRATDTQYF
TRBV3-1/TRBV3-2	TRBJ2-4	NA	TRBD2	TGTGCCAGCAGCCAAGAGGGGGGGTTCGGACCGGACATTCAGTACTTC	CASSQEGGFGPDIQYF
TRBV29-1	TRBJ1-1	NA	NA	TGCAGCGCAATGGGGCCCCTGAACACTGAAGCTTTCTTT	CSAMGPLNTEAFF
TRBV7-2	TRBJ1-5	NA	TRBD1	TGTGCCAGCAGCTTAGCGGGACAGGGGGGTAATCAGCCCCAGCATTTT	CASSLAGQGGNQPQHF
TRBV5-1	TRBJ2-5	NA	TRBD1	TGCGCCAGCAGCCACGGCGGACAGGGGGTTGAGACCCAGTACTTC	CASSHGGQGVETQYF
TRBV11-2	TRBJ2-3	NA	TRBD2	TGTGCCAGCAGCTTAGAATTAGCGGGGGGCACCGATACGCAGTATTTT	CASSLELAGGTDTQYF
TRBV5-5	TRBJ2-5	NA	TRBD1	TGTGCCAGCACCCACAGGGGGCCCCAAGAGACCCAGTACTTC	CASTHRGPQETQYF
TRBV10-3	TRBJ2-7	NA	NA	TGTGCCATCAGTCCTGCGAGCAGGGCGAATGAGCAGTACTTC	CAISPASRANEQYF
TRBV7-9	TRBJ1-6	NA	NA	TGTGCCAGCAGCTTCAGGGGAGGGTCCTATAATTCACCCCTCCACTTT	CASSFRGGSYNSPLHF
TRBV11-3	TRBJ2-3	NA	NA	TGTGCCAGCAGCCCCCCTCGGGGGGCCCTTAGCACAGATACGCAGTATTTT	CASSPPRGALSTDTQYF
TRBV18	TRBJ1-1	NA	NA	TGTGCCAGCTCACCCCGACAGGCGGTGGGCACTGAAGCTTTCTTT	CASSPRQAVGTEAFF
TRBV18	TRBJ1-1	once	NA	TGTGCCAGCTCCGACTCTAGACTCCCTCAAGCTTTCTTT	CASSDSRLPQAFF
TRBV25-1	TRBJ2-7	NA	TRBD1	TGTGCCAGCAGTGCGGACAGGGGCTCCTACGAGCAGTACTTC	CASSADRGSYEQYF
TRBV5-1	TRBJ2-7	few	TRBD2	TGCGCCAGCAGCTTAGGATGGACTAGCGTCCTCCCCGAGCAGTACTTC	CASSLGWTSVLPEQYF
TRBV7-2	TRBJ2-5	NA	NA	TGTGCCAGCAGCTTAGCAAACATACAAGAGACCCAGTACTTC	CASSLANIQETQYF
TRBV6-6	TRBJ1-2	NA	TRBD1	TGTGCCAGCGGAGGCAGGGGGTATGGCTACACCTTC	CASGGRGYGYTF
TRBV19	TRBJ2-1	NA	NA	TGTGCCAGTAGACCAGACAGGAGACTCTACAATGAGCAGTTCTTC	CASRPDRRLYNEQFF
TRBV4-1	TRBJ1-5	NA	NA	TGCGCCAGCAGCCAAGAAGTACGGGGACAGCCCCAGCATTTT	CASSQEVRGQPQHF
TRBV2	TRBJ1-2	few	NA	TGTGCCACCGGGGGAGACACTAACTATGGCTACACCTTC	CATGGDTNYGYTF